A single T cell receptor (beta chain) is shown here with its context. J lost 6 bases, V lost 3 bases, and 4 bases had no gene match. The CDR3 contains 13 residues. These data are taken from a study of blood T cell repertoires in COVID-19. In the source study's methods: Researchers report that nucleated cell counts were estimated from reference gene primer amplification. Sequenced by immunoSEQ multiplex PCR; TCRdb stores in-frame clones only, minus some. The V and J calls and clone size were taken over from that table, and D and trimming were inferred from the DNA. Among 200,000 or so clones listed, about 80% were seen once.

Input material: PBMCs or T cells enriched from blood (not recorded which). The rearrangement links TRBV12-3 or TRBV12-4 to TRBJ2-7, with 8 positions matching TRBD1. This sequence was found in a woman in her thirties or forties with acute COVID-19. CDR3 sequence: CASSFGQGSEQYF. The CDR3 nucleotides are TGTGCCAGCAGTTTCGGACAGGGCTCCGAGCAGTACTTC.